These T cell receptor beta chains were read from a single sample in a study of blood T cell repertoires in COVID-19. Sequenced by immunoSEQ multiplex PCR; TCRdb stores in-frame clones only, minus some. Among about 180,000 clones listed, 86% were seen once. Sequenced input: PBMCs or T cells enriched from blood (not recorded which). The receptors derive from a woman aged 25-40 years who had recovered from COVID-19. Each CDR3 is given without its conserved first and last residue. The order of the fields is CDR3 length, V gene, J gene, CDR3 protein.

13	TRBV7-8	TRBJ1-5	ASSLRVSSNQPQH
16	TRBV5-4	TRBJ1-4	ASSLTGFGDRQNEKLF
12	TRBV28	TRBJ2-7	ASSKRTGSYEQY
13	TRBV5-4	TRBJ2-1	ASSYSGIGDNEQF
15	TRBV7-2	TRBJ2-1	ASSSPRTSGGTNEQF
10	TRBV3-1/TRBV3-2	TRBJ1-1	ASSQDQGEAF
11	TRBV7-3	TRBJ1-1	ASSLDRGLGAF
13	TRBV19	TRBJ2-1	ASSMSDKNDNEQF
14	TRBV11-2	TRBJ1-5	ASSLVGGATNQPQH
12	TRBV3-1/TRBV3-2	TRBJ1-5	ASSQTGGGQPQH
13	TRBV27	TRBJ1-5	AAGGRGQGNQPQH
11	TRBV5-1	TRBJ2-7	ATSEGSYYEQY
16	TRBV6-2/TRBV6-3	TRBJ2-3	ASSYSRLTTHFTDTQY
13	TRBV29-1	TRBJ2-1	SVEGQGAFYNEQF
15	TRBV3-1/TRBV3-2	TRBJ2-5	ASSHNPGQGGSETQY
14	TRBV29-1	TRBJ2-2	SVGGPTSGVTGELF
17	TRBV10-2	TRBJ2-1	ASSGVTTSGPSSYNEQF
14	TRBV15	TRBJ2-1	ATSRDPGQATVEQF
14	TRBV2	TRBJ2-1	ASSPGVSLNYNEQF
12	TRBV7-6	TRBJ2-7	ASSLGTGEDEQY
11	TRBV29-1	TRBJ2-4	SVLEKAKNIQY
13	TRBV19	TRBJ1-5	ASSIAWTGAQPQH
13	TRBV19	TRBJ2-1	ASSSSAGDLNEQF
12	TRBV30	TRBJ1-2	ASRVGGNNYGYT
15	TRBV5-4	TRBJ2-1	ASSQRTSGSGGNEQF
11	TRBV6-1	TRBJ1-2	ASSEYSNDGYT
14	TRBV4-2	TRBJ1-6	ASSQGGGANNSPLH
13	TRBV6-5	TRBJ1-4	ASSTGGAYSEKLF
13	TRBV7-3	TRBJ2-1	ASSRWLAGINEQF
17	TRBV4-1	TRBJ1-2	ASSQDQRERGTGAGGYT
13	TRBV10-3	TRBJ2-3	ASSDSPRGTDTQY
12	TRBV6-5	TRBJ2-7	ASRPNGVKDEQY
14	TRBV2	TRBJ1-3	ASSVVMSMVGNTIY
11	TRBV7-3	TRBJ1-1	ASSLTADTEAF
13	TRBV9	TRBJ2-7	ASSPELAGVDEQY
14	TRBV7-3	TRBJ2-3	ASSSSGVSGTDTQY
14	TRBV24-1	TRBJ2-1	ATSGPVSGRSNEQF
12	TRBV19	TRBJ1-5	ASSRTARVGPQH
12	TRBV11-2	TRBJ2-2	ASRVAGVTGELF
14	TRBV5-4	TRBJ2-5	ASSTATSGSRETQY
11	TRBV5-1	TRBJ1-1	ASSLGDRAEAF
13	TRBV12-5	TRBJ2-1	ASGLVGVGTDEQF